This T cell receptor (beta chain) stems from a study of T cell repertoires in ileal Crohn's disease. The overall study: Postoperative therapy was given to about half: roughly twelve thiopurines, 15 to 20 anti-TNF agents. General study findings and limits: Compared with non-smokers, active smokers at surgery showed more clonal expansions.

To note about this clone: Its target is unknown.

The repertoire was sequenced with immunoSEQ multiplex PCR; TCRdb's copy has only in-frame clones and lacks some. The data show 10,000 to 15,000 clones, roughly four fifths seen once. V was cut by 4 bases and J by 1 base, with 10 bases left in between. Germline CDR1 LNHDA, CDR2 SQIVND (reference sequence). The CDR3 loop spans 14 amino acids. The genes are TRBV19 and TRBJ1-1, with D possibly being TRBD1 (6 bases). Source material: ileal tissue. This clonotype was sampled from an adult with Crohn's disease. The CDR3 loop is CASSTGTRNTEAFF. CDR3 in DNA: TGTGCCAGTAGTACGGGGACAAGGAACACTGAAGCTTTCTTT.